These 25 T cell receptor beta chains were sequenced from one sample in a study of T-cell memory formation after mild COVID-19. TCRdb analysed the 5' RACE reads with MiXCR anew, one entry per CDR3 protein. The sample records over 95,000 distinct CDR3 sequences, about 20% being singletons. The sample taken for sequencing was PBMCs or a T cell subset sorted from them (not recorded which). Every receptor here comes from a man aged 18 to 29 who had mild COVID-19 (a few samples of this study predate the infection). Cell type and time point are not known.

By share, this clonotype ranks as hyperexpanded (1% or more). V gene TRBV7-9 combines with J gene TRBJ2-7, with 8 bases identical to TRBD2. J lost 6 bases, V lost 5 bases, and 9 bases had no gene match. Germline loops: CDR1 SEHNR, CDR2 FQNEAQ (reference sequence). The CDR3 runs to 14 residues. The CDR3 is CASSAPAGVGEQYF. In nucleotides, the CDR3 is TGTGCCAGCAGCGCCCCAGCGGGGGTCGGCGAGCAGTACTTC.

This clonotype has only a few counts. The chain joins TRBV7-9 to TRBJ1-6; a possible D gene is TRBD1 (6 bases). Germline-derived CDR1 and CDR2 are SEHNR and FQNEAQ (reference sequence). The CDR3 contains 13 residues. V shed 8 bases and J shed 7 bases, with 12 bases lying between them. The CDR3 DNA is TGTGCCAGCTCCGGGGGCGGAAATTCACCCCTCCACTTT. Translation gives CASSGGGNSPLHF.

This clonotype was counted only a few times. This chain uses TRBV4-1 with TRBJ1-2, with D hard to call. Trimming shortened V by 0 bases and J by 4 bases, and 15 bases separated the two germline ends. The CDR3 runs 16 residues. Germline V gives CDR1 MGHRA, CDR2 YSYEKL. For the CDR3, the DNA is TGCGCCAGCAGCCAAGAAACCCCGCAGAACCTCTATGGCTACACCTTC. It translates to CASSQETPQNLYGYTF.

The chain employs TRBV3-1 and TRBJ1-2; D uncertain. The V gene's germline CDR1 is LGHDT and CDR2 YNNKEL (reference sequence). The CDR3 spans 11 residues. V lost 4 bases and J lost 4, with 4 bases in between. The CDR3 region is CASSRFYGYTF. CDR3 bases: TGTGCCAGCAGCCGGTTCTATGGCTACACCTTC.

In its sample, this clonotype was seen a few times. The rearrangement joins TRBV15 to TRBJ2-5, with 10 bases matching TRBD2. The CDR3 contains 15 residues. Trimming removed 4 bases from V and 5 bases from J; junction bases left unmatched: 7. Germline V gene sequence: CDR1 LNHNV, CDR2 YYDKDF (reference sequence). The CDR3 spells CATSTERGGGETQYF. The CDR3, as DNA: TGTGCCACCAGCACCGAGCGGGGGGGAGGGGAGACCCAGTACTTC. Variable domain in full (rest from reference TRBV15 and TRBJ2-5): DAMVIQNPRYQVTQFGKPVTLSCSQTLNHNVMYWYQQKSSQAPKLLFHYYDKDFNNEADTPDNFQSRRPNTSFCFLDIRSPGLGDTAMYLCATSTERGGGETQYFGPGTRLLVL.

This clonotype was seen only a few times. This chain connects TRBV6-1 to TRBJ2-1, with TRBD2 matching over 7 bases. This CDR3 is 17 amino acids long. The germline CDR1 and CDR2 sequences are MNHNS and SASEGT. V lost 4 bases to trimming and J lost 2 bases; unmatched junction nucleotides: 11. Here the CDR3 DNA reads TGTGCCAGCAGTGGGCTGAGCGGGGTGAAGCCCTACAATGAGCAGTTCTTC. This gives the protein CASSGLSGVKPYNEQFF.

This clonotype was found a few times. The J gene is TRBJ1-1, the V gene TRBV5-1, with D possibly TRBD1 on 5 matching bases. Germline V gives CDR1 SGHRS, CDR2 YFSETQ. The CDR3 has 14 amino acids. Deletions cut 7 bases from V and 0 bases from J, with 13 bases between. CDR3 sequence (DNA): TGCGCCAGCGTGGCAGGGAACATGAACACTGAAGCTTTCTTT. This translates into CASVAGNMNTEAFF.

The J gene is TRBJ2-5, the V gene TRBV27; 10 nucleotides align to TRBD2. The CDR3 is 14 residues long. The trim removed 6 bases at V and 4 bases at J, leaving 5 bases unmatched. Germline CDR1 MNHEY, CDR2 SMNVEV (reference sequence). Written as DNA, the CDR3 is TGTGCCAGCAGGTCCAGCGGGGGGGCAGAGACCCAGTACTTC. Translating it yields CASRSSGGAETQYF.

V gene TRBV7-9 combines with J gene TRBJ2-2; D unclear. The CDR3 consists of 12 residues. Trimming removed 7 bases at V and 3 bases at J, with 6 bases between. The V gene's germline CDR1 is SEHNR and CDR2 FQNEAQ (reference sequence). CDR3 sequence reads: CASNKYTGELFF. The CDR3 DNA follows: TGTGCCAGCAACAAGTACACCGGGGAGCTGTTTTTT.

The V and J genes are TRBV9 and TRBJ2-1; 10 nucleotides line up with TRBD2. The J segment lost 4 bases and the V segment lost 4 bases, leaving 5 bases of the junction unmatched. The CDR3 sequence is 15 residues long. The germline V gene has CDR1 SGDLS and CDR2 YYNGEE. The CDR3 DNA reads TGTGCCAGCAGCTTTAGCGGGGGGACTTACAATGAGCAGTTCTTC. Translating gives CASSFSGGTYNEQFF.

In this sample, this clonotype turned up a few times. J is TRBJ2-4 and V is TRBV7-9; D is possibly TRBD2 (6 bases). V was clipped by 5 bases and J by 6 bases, with 17 bases between them. The CDR3 has 15 residues. Per germline, CDR1 SEHNR and CDR2 FQNEAQ (reference sequence). CDR3 protein: CASSQHMRDLNIQYF. In DNA form, the CDR3 reads TGTGCCAGCAGCCAGCACATGAGGGACTTAAACATTCAGTACTTC.

This clonotype turned up a few times. The rearrangement joins TRBV28 to TRBJ2-7; D is ambiguous. The ends were cut back, 8 bases at V and 4 bases at J, with 15 bases in the middle. Germline V gene lookup returns CDR1 MDHEN and CDR2 SYDVKM. The CDR3 contains 13 residues. The CDR3 region has the DNA TGTGCCAGCGGAGACCCGGGTCTGTACGAGCAGTACGTC. This encodes CASGDPGLYEQYV.

This clonotype showed up many times. The chain links TRBV29-1 to TRBJ2-2; weak D call: TRBD1 (6 bases). The CDR3 covers 12 residues. Germline-derived CDR1 and CDR2 are SQVTM and ANQGSEA. The ends were cut back, 4 bases at V and 4 bases at J, with 7 bases in the middle. Written as DNA, the CDR3 is TGCAGCGTTGGGGGGCTCACCGGGGAGCTGTTTTTT. Translation gives CSVGGLTGELFF.

This chain links TRBV20-1 with TRBJ1-2, with 8 bases matching TRBD1. CDR1 and CDR2 from the germline V gene are DFQATT and SNEGSKA (reference sequence). This CDR3 comprises 11 residues. V lost 4 bases and J lost 8; bases outside the gene matches: 3. In DNA form, the CDR3 reads TGCAGTGCTAACAGGGGGAGCGGCTACACCTTC. It specifies CSANRGSGYTF.

The V call is TRBV9, the J call TRBJ2-1; the match to TRBD2 covers 10 bases. The V and J ends lost 7 bases and 6 bases, in that order; junction bases with no gene match: 7. The CDR3 spans 14 residues. The V gene's germline CDR1 is SGDLS and CDR2 YYNGEE. The CDR3 protein is CASGIAGGSNEQFF. The CDR3 DNA sequence: TGTGCCAGCGGGATAGCGGGGGGATCCAATGAGCAGTTCTTC. Supplemented by reference TRBV9 and TRBJ2-1, the full variable domain reads DSGVTQTPKHLITATGQRVTLRCSPRSGDLSVYWYQQSLDQGLQFLIQYYNGEERAKGNILERFSAQQFPDLHSELNLSSLELGDSALYFCASGIAGGSNEQFFGPGTRLTVL.

This clonotype was detected only a few times. The chain has TRBV29-1 and TRBJ2-3, with 9 bases that match TRBD2. V dropped 6 bases and J dropped 5; count of bases not matched to a gene: 9. CDR3 size: 14 residues. CDR1 and CDR2 from the germline V gene are SQVTM and ANQGSEA. CDR3 nucleotide sequence: TGCAGCGTGACGGCCGCGGGGGGGCAAGATACGCAGTATTTT. Its translation: CSVTAAGGQDTQYF.

This chain uses TRBV4-3 with TRBJ2-3; 7 nucleotides line up with TRBD1. With V trimmed by 0 bases and J by 4 bases, 4 bases remained unmatched. Germline V gene sequence: CDR1 LGHNA, CDR2 YSLEER. The CDR3 sequence is 15 residues long. CDR3 DNA sequence: TGCGCCAGCAGCCAAGATCGACAGGGAGCAGATACGCAGTATTTT. Amino acids: CASSQDRQGADTQYF.

The sample holds a few counts of this clonotype. The rearrangement uses TRBV4-2 and TRBJ2-3, with TRBD2 as a possible D gene (6 bases). The length of the CDR3 is 17 residues. Germline CDR1 LGHNA, CDR2 YNFKEQ. With 0 bases removed from V and 2 bases from J, the gap between germline ends came to 15 bases. The chain's CDR3 is CASSQEGSGLPTDTQYF. CDR3 sequence (DNA): TGTGCCAGCAGCCAAGAAGGGTCGGGACTCCCCACAGATACGCAGTATTTT.

V gene TRBV29-1 combines with J gene TRBJ2-1; maybe TRBD2 (6 bases). V was shortened by 1 base and J by 4 bases, with 11 bases between the two germline ends. CDR3 length: 14 amino acids. Germline assignment: CDR1 SQVTM and CDR2 ANQGSEA. CDR3: CSVEGEGRYNEQFF. CDR3 nucleotides: TGCAGCGTTGAAGGTGAGGGGAGGTACAATGAGCAGTTCTTC.

This clonotype turned up a few times. This chain uses TRBV4-3 with TRBJ2-3; weak D call: TRBD2 (5 bases). The CDR3 has 16 residues. V lost 0 bases to trimming and J lost 0 bases, with 10 bases between them. Per the germline V gene, CDR1 is LGHNA and CDR2 is YSLEER. The CDR3 nucleotides read TGCGCCAGCAGCCAAGAAGGACTGACTAGCACAGATACGCAGTATTTT. As protein: CASSQEGLTSTDTQYF.

The chain has TRBV5-5 and TRBJ2-5; no firm D call. The CDR3 loop spans 13 amino acids. Germline assignment: CDR1 SGHKS and CDR2 YYEKEE (reference sequence). V was cut by 4 bases and J by 5 bases, with 12 bases left in between. The CDR3 DNA reads as TGTGCCAGCAGCCCTGACATCACCGAGACCCAGTACTTC. Amino acid sequence: CASSPDITETQYF.

The J gene is TRBJ2-3, the V gene TRBV7-2; a weak D match, TRBD2 (6 bases). Trimming removed 5 bases from V and 0 bases from J, with 12 bases in between. The CDR3 is 15 amino acids. CDR1 is SGHTA, CDR2 FQGNSA, per germline. This CDR3 is CASSLSGSSTDTQYF. The CDR3 nucleotides are TGTGCCAGCAGCCTTAGCGGCTCTAGCACAGATACGCAGTATTTT.

This clonotype was observed a few times. The V and J genes are TRBV10-3 and TRBJ2-3; TRBD2 aligns across 10 bases. Germline V gene data show CDR1 as ENHRY and CDR2 as SYGVKD. V lost 11 bases, J lost 2 bases, and 7 bases stayed unmatched. The CDR3 runs 14 residues. The DNA of the CDR3 is TGTGCCGCCAGTGGACTAGCGGCCACAGATACGCAGTATTTT. Amino acids: CAASGLAATDTQYF.

This clonotype was recorded a few times. J is TRBJ1-1 and V is TRBV12-3 or TRBV12-4; weak D call: TRBD1 (5 bases). Trimming took 6 bases from V and 6 from J, leaving 17 bases between them. CDR3 size: 14 residues. CDR3 DNA sequence: TGTGCCAGCAGGTCCCGAGCAGGGAGGGCTGAAGCTTTCTTT. It is translated as CASRSRAGRAEAFF.

The genes are TRBV29-1 and TRBJ1-1; D unresolved. CDR1 SQVTM and CDR2 ANQGSEA come from the germline V gene. The CDR3 runs 12 residues. Trimming took 8 bases from V and 1 from J, leaving 11 bases between them. The CDR3 spells CSYCEGNTEAFF. In nucleotides, the CDR3 is TGCAGCTACTGCGAGGGGAACACTGAAGCTTTCTTT.